This T cell receptor beta chain was found in a study of cytomegalovirus exposure and HLA in healthy donors. PCR was performed using 60 Vbeta and 13 Jbeta primers. Libraries were prepared by immunoSEQ multiplex PCR; TCRdb keeps only in-frame clonotypes and omits some of them. The sample yields approximately 140,000 clones, about 79% seen once. A word on this clone: Its antigen remains unknown.

General study findings and limits: In a later analysis, at a false discovery rate of 0.05, about 17,000 TCR beta sequences matched HLA alleles. In a later analysis, TCR beta V- and J-gene trimming showed a link to a missense DCLRE1C variant. Most TCR sequences were seen very rarely across donors, but some public TCRs occurred in many.

This receptor was identified in a male donor in good health and CMV-seronegative. The sample comprised PBMCs.

Here the CDR3 DNA reads TGCGCCAGCAGCCAAGTTAGAGAGGACACAGATACGCAGTATTTT. Translating it yields CASSQVREDTDTQYF. The chain couples TRBV4-3 to TRBJ2-3; D not resolved. CDR3 length: 15 amino acids. The V end lost 1 base, the J end lost 2 bases, and 10 bases lay between the germline ends. Germline loops: CDR1 LGHNA, CDR2 YSLEER.